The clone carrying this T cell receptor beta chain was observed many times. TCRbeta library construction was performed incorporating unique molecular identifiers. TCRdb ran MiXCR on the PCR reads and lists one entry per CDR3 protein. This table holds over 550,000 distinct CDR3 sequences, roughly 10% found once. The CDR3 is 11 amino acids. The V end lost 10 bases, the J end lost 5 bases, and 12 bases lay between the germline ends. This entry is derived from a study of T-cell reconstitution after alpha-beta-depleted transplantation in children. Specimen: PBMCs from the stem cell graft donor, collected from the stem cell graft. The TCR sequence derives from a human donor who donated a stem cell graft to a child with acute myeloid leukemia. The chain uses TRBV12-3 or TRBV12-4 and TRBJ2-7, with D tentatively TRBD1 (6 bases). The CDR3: CAKAGVHEQYF. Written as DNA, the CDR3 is TGTGCCAAGGCAGGGGTCCACGAGCAGTACTTC.